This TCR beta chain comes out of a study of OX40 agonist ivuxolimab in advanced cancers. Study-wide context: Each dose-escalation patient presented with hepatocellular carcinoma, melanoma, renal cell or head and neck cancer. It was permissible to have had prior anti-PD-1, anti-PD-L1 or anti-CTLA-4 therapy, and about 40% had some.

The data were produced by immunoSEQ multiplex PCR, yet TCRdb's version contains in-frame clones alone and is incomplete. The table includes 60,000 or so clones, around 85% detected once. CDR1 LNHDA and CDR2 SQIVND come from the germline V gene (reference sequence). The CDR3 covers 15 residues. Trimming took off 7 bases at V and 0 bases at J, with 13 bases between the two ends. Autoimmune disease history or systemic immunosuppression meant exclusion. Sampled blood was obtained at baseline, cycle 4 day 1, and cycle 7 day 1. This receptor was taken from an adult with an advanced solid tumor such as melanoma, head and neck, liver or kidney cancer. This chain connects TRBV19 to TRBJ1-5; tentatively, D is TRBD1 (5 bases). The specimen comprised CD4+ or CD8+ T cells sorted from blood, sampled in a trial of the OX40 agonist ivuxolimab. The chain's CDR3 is CASNHGRGSNQPQHF. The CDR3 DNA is TGTGCCAGTAATCATGGGAGGGGTAGCAATCAGCCCCAGCATTTT.